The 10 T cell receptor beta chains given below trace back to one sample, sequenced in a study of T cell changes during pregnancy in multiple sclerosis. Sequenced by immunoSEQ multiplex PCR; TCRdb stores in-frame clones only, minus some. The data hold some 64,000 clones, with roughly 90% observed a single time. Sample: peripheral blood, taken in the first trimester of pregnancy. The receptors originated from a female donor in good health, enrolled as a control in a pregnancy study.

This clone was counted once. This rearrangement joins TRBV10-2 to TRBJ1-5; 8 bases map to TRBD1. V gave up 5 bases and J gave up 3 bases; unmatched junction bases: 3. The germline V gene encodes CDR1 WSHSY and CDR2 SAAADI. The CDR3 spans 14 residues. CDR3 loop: CASSSTGDNQPQHF. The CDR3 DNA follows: TGCGCCAGCAGTTCGACAGGGGACAATCAGCCCCAGCATTTT.

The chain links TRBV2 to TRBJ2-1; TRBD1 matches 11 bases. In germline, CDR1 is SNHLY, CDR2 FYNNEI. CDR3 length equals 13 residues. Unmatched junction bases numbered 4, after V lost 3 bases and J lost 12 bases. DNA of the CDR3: TGTGCCAGCAGTGAGGACAGGGGGCTGCGGCAGTTCTTC. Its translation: CASSEDRGLRQFF.

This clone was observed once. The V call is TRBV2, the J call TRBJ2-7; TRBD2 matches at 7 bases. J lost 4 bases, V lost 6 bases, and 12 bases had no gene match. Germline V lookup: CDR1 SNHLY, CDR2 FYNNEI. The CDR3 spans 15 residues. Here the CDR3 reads CASRRGGSGFYEQYF. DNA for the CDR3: TGTGCCAGCAGGAGGGGCGGGAGTGGTTTTTACGAGCAGTACTTC.

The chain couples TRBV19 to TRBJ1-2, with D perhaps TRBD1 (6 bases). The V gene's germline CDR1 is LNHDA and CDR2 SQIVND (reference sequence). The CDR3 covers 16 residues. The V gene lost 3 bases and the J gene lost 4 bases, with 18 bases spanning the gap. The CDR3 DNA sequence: TGTGCCAGTAGTATTGACAGGCCGACAACTGGCTATGGCTACACCTTC. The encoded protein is CASSIDRPTTGYGYTF.

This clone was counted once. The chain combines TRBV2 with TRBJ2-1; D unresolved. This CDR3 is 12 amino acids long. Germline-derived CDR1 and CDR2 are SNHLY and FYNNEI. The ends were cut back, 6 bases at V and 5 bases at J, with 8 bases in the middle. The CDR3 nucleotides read TGTGCCAGCAGAGTTCTAGACAATGAGCAGTTCTTC. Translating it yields CASRVLDNEQFF.

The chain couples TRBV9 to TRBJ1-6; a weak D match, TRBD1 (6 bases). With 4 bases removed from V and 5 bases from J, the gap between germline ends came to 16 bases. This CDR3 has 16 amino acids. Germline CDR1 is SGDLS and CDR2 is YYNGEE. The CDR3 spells CASSTRGQRHNSPLHF. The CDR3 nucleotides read TGTGCCAGCAGCACTCGAGGACAGCGCCATAATTCACCCCTCCACTTT.

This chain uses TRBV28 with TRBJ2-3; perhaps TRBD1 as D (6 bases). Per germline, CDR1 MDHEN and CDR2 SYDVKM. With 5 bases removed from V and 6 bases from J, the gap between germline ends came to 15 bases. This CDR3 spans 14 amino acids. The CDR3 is CASSKGGSVDTQYF. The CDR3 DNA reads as TGTGCCAGCAGTAAAGGGGGAAGTGTGGATACGCAGTATTTT.

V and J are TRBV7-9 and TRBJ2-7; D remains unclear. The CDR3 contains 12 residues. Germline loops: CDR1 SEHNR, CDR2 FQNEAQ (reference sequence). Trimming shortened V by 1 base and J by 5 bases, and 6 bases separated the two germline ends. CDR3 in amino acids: CASSLGANEQYF. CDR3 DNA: TGTGCCAGCAGCTTAGGCGCTAACGAGCAGTACTTC.

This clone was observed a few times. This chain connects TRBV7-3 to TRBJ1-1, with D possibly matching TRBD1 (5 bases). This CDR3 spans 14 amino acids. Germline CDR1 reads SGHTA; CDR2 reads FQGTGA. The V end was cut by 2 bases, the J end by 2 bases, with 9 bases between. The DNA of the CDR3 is TGTGCCAGCAGCTTAGGGGCCTCCAACACTGAAGCTTTCTTT. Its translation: CASSLGASNTEAFF.

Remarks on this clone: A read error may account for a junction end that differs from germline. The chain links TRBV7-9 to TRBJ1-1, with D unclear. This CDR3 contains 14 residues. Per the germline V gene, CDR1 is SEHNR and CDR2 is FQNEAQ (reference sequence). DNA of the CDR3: TGTGCCAGCAACTTACCGGAGGGGAACACTGAAGCTTTCTTT. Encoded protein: CASNLPEGNTEAFF.